The next 15 T cell receptor beta chains were all read from a single sample in a study of a mutant IDH1 vaccine in newly diagnosed glioma. For these TCRs, the target antigens are not known. The time point: week 23, last vaccination. Doses of 300 ug of mutant IDH1 20-mer peptide were given with topical imiquimod. Data came from immunoSEQ multiplex PCR; TCRdb stores just in-frame clones and leaves some out. The table includes 60,000 to 100,000 clones, around 85% detected once. Material: PBMCs, obtained from a glioma patient whose treatment included an IDH1 peptide vaccine. The receptors originated from a woman in her fifties or sixties with glioma.

This sequence joins TRBV28 and TRBJ2-7; D unresolved. The CDR3 has 13 residues. V was trimmed by 5 bases and J by 3 bases, leaving 11 bases between them. CDR1 is MDHEN, CDR2 SYDVKM, per germline. Here the CDR3 reads CASSMHWNYEQYF. CDR3 bases: TGTGCCAGCAGTATGCACTGGAACTACGAGCAGTACTTC.

The chain carries TRBV9 and TRBJ2-7; D unresolved. Trimming took off 3 bases at V and 7 bases at J, with 8 bases between the two ends. The CDR3 has 11 amino acids. Germline-derived CDR1 and CDR2 are SGDLS and YYNGEE. In DNA form, the CDR3 reads TGTGCCAGCAGCGCACCAGAGGAGCAGTACTTC. Its protein is CASSAPEEQYF.

This clone was seen once. V and J are TRBV2 and TRBJ2-7; TRBD1 agrees at 9 bases. V dropped 2 bases and J dropped 4; count of bases not matched to a gene: 6. CDR1 is SNHLY and CDR2 is FYNNEI in the germline V gene. The CDR3 totals 15 residues. The CDR3, as DNA: TGTGCCAGCAGTGAATGGCCGGGACAGGGTTACGAGCAGTACTTC. It yields the protein CASSEWPGQGYEQYF.

CDR3 coding DNA: TGTGCCAGCAGCTTGGGAGGGGGACATAGTTGGAATGAGCAGTTCTTC. Amino acid sequence: CASSLGGGHSWNEQFF. The J gene is TRBJ2-1, the V gene TRBV7-6; weak D call: TRBD2 (7 bases). CDR1 and CDR2 (germline): SGHVS, FNYEAQ. The CDR3 totals 16 residues. Trimming removed 3 bases at V and 7 bases at J, with 19 bases between.

The chain recombines TRBV7-2 with TRBJ1-5; D is perhaps TRBD1 (5 bases). The CDR3 sequence is 13 residues long. In germline, CDR1 is SGHTA, CDR2 FQGNSA. The ends were cut back, 3 bases at V and 9 bases at J, with 12 bases in the middle. CDR3 region: CASSFPGLLPQHF. DNA for the CDR3: TGTGCCAGCAGCTTTCCAGGGTTGCTGCCCCAGCATTTT.

The genes are TRBV7-3 and TRBJ2-3, with D possibly being TRBD2 (6 bases). The germline V gene encodes CDR1 SGHTA and CDR2 FQGTGA. The CDR3 sequence is 13 residues long. Between the trimmed V and J ends, which lost 1 base and 9 bases, there was a span of 11 bases. The CDR3 nucleotides are TGTGCCAGCAGCTTAAGTTACCGGGAGACGCAGTATTTT. It specifies CASSLSYRETQYF.

The genes are TRBV7-9 and TRBJ2-1; 13 nucleotides line up with TRBD2. The CDR3 consists of 15 residues. The germline V gene has CDR1 SEHNR and CDR2 FQNEAQ (reference sequence). The junction had 4 bases not matched to a gene; V was cut back by 5 bases and J by 6 bases. The CDR3 nucleotides are TGTGCCAGCAGCGCGGGACTAGCGGGACTCAATGAGCAGTTCTTC. This encodes CASSAGLAGLNEQFF.

The chain uses TRBV18 and TRBJ1-4; D uncertain. V was trimmed by 3 bases and J by 4 bases, leaving 6 bases between them. In germline, CDR1 is KGHSH, CDR2 LQKENI. The CDR3 has 13 residues. The CDR3 region is CASSPRSNEKLFF. The CDR3, as DNA: TGTGCCAGCTCACCCCGAAGTAATGAAAAACTGTTTTTT. The full variable domain, completed using reference TRBV18 and TRBJ1-4, is NAGVMQNPRHLVRRRGQEARLRCSPMKGHSHVYWYRQLPEEGLKFMVYLQKENIIDESGMPKERFSAEFPKEGPSILRIQQVVRGDSAAYFCASSPRSNEKLFFGSGTQLSVL.

This rearrangement joins TRBV4-1 to TRBJ2-7; 8 bases are shared with TRBD1. CDR1 and CDR2 from the germline V gene are MGHRA and YSYEKL. CDR3 length equals 15 residues. Unmatched junction bases numbered 9, after V lost 3 bases and J lost 5 bases. CDR3 loop: CASSQWTGHLNEQYF. The CDR3 DNA is TGCGCCAGCAGCCAGTGGACAGGGCATTTGAACGAGCAGTACTTC.

The chain couples TRBV5-4 to TRBJ2-5, with TRBD1 matching 10 bases. Germline loops: CDR1 SGHNT, CDR2 YYREEE (reference sequence). This CDR3 is 17 amino acids long. Trimming at V came to 5 bases and at J to 1 base, leaving 11 bases not matched to a gene. This CDR3 is CASSLTGTGVSQETQYF. In nucleotides, the CDR3 is TGTGCCAGCAGTTTGACCGGGACAGGGGTTTCCCAAGAGACCCAGTACTTC.

The chain uses TRBV5-4 and TRBJ2-7; 11 positions agree with TRBD1. Germline trimming cut 4 bases from V and 4 bases from J; bases unmatched to any gene: 7. CDR3 size: 15 residues. CDR1 is SGHNT, CDR2 YYREEE, per germline (reference sequence). CDR3 sequence reads: CASSPGQGVGYEQYF. The CDR3 DNA is TGTGCCAGCAGCCCGGGACAGGGGGTTGGGTACGAGCAGTACTTC. The variable domain in full, completed from reference TRBV5-4 and TRBJ2-7, reads ETGVTQSPTHLIKTRGQQVTLRCSSQSGHNTVSWYQQALGQGPQFIFQYYREEENGRGNFPPRFSGLQFPNYSSELNVNALELDDSALYLCASSPGQGVGYEQYFGPGTRLTVT.

This chain connects TRBV18 to TRBJ1-1; the D is unclear. The ends were cut back, 0 bases at V and 6 bases at J, with 14 bases in the middle. This CDR3 comprises 15 residues. CDR1 is KGHSH, CDR2 LQKENI, per germline. DNA of the CDR3: TGTGCCAGCTCACCACCCTCCACGGCCGGCGCTGAAGCTTTCTTT. Encoded protein: CASSPPSTAGAEAFF.

J is TRBJ2-7 and V is TRBV19; TRBD2 matches 10 bases. Germline V gene lookup returns CDR1 LNHDA and CDR2 SQIVND (reference sequence). J gave up 4 bases and V 3 bases, and 6 bases lay outside the gene matches. This CDR3 contains 15 residues. The CDR3 here is CASSIEAGGPYEQYF. Here the CDR3 DNA reads TGTGCCAGTAGTATTGAAGCGGGAGGGCCATACGAGCAGTACTTC. Full variable domain (remainder filled in from reference TRBV19 and TRBJ2-7): DGGITQSPKYLFRKEGQNVTLSCEQNLNHDAMYWYRQDPGQGLRLIYYSQIVNDFQKGDIAEGYSVSREKKESFPLTVTSAQKNPTAFYLCASSIEAGGPYEQYFGPGTRLTVT.

The gene calls are TRBV6-5 and TRBJ2-1; D perhaps matches TRBD2 (6 bases). Germline loops: CDR1 MNHEY, CDR2 SVGAGI. V shed 0 bases and J shed 3 bases, with 12 bases lying between them. This CDR3 has 16 amino acids. CDR3 sequence (DNA): TGTGCCAGCAGTTACTCGTCGGGAGCTTACTACAATGAGCAGTTCTTC. Protein: CASSYSSGAYYNEQFF.

V usage is TRBV10-1 and J usage is TRBJ2-2, with D unresolved. The CDR3 contains 13 residues. V lost 4 bases, J lost 4 bases, and 7 bases lay in between. The germline V gene has CDR1 WNHNN and CDR2 SYGVQD (reference sequence). The CDR3 DNA sequence: TGCGCCAGCAGTGGGCAGCTCACCGGGGAGCTGTTTTTT. This gives the protein CASSGQLTGELFF.